This TCR beta chain appears in the sequencing data of a study of blood T cell repertoires in COVID-19. Study-wide background: Recovered participants had two consecutive negative NP/OP PCR tests, healthcare professional clearance, or symptom resolution. Sources were T cells, B-cell-depleted T cells, or PBMCs; the material itself was cDNA or gDNA.

Authors' processing steps: Amplifying reference gene primers gave estimates of nucleated cell counts. Data came from immunoSEQ multiplex PCR; TCRdb stores just in-frame clones and leaves some out. V, J and clone size are those of that table, while D and trimming were read from the DNA. The table shows about 200,000 clones, with around 83% occurring only once. The receptor was isolated from a woman in her forties in a cohort exposed to, infected with or recovered from COVID-19 (not recorded which). Sequenced: PBMCs or T cells enriched from blood (not recorded which).

The CDR3 loop reads CASSLSSGRGRQYEQFF. The CDR3 bases are TGTGCCAGCAGTTTATCATCCGGGAGGGGGCGACAGTATGAGCAGTTCTTC. V and J are TRBV27 and TRBJ2-1; possibly TRBD2 for D (8 bases). Per germline, CDR1 MNHEY and CDR2 SMNVEV (reference sequence). The V end was cut by 0 bases, the J end by 8 bases, with 20 bases between. CDR3 length: 17 amino acids.